This T cell receptor beta chain was sequenced for a study of cytomegalovirus exposure and HLA in healthy donors. Study-level information: Prior work identified 120 million or so unique TCR beta sequences in around 170 million T cells. Study results and limitations: TCR beta V- and J-gene trimming was later associated with a missense DCLRE1C variant. In vitro confirmation showed three CMV-associated chains to be CMV antigen specific. While the bulk of TCR sequences proved rare, some public TCRs turned up in many donors.

This clone appeared once. Its antigen is currently unknown. Both 60 Vbeta primers and 13 Jbeta primers went into the PCR. Sequenced by immunoSEQ multiplex PCR; TCRdb stores in-frame clones only, minus some. The sample lists about 130,000 clones; roughly 84% were seen once. The CDR3 length is 12 residues. V gave up 7 bases and J gave up 7 bases, with 13 bases separating them. In germline, CDR1 is WSHSY, CDR2 SAAADI. The chain couples TRBV10-2 to TRBJ2-5; no definite D call. The sequence came from a girl aged 2-15 years in good health and CMV-seronegative. The sequenced sample consisted of PBMCs. Written as DNA, the CDR3 is TGCGCCAGCATCGGCGGTGAAGGGACCCAGTACTTC. It codes for CASIGGEGTQYF.